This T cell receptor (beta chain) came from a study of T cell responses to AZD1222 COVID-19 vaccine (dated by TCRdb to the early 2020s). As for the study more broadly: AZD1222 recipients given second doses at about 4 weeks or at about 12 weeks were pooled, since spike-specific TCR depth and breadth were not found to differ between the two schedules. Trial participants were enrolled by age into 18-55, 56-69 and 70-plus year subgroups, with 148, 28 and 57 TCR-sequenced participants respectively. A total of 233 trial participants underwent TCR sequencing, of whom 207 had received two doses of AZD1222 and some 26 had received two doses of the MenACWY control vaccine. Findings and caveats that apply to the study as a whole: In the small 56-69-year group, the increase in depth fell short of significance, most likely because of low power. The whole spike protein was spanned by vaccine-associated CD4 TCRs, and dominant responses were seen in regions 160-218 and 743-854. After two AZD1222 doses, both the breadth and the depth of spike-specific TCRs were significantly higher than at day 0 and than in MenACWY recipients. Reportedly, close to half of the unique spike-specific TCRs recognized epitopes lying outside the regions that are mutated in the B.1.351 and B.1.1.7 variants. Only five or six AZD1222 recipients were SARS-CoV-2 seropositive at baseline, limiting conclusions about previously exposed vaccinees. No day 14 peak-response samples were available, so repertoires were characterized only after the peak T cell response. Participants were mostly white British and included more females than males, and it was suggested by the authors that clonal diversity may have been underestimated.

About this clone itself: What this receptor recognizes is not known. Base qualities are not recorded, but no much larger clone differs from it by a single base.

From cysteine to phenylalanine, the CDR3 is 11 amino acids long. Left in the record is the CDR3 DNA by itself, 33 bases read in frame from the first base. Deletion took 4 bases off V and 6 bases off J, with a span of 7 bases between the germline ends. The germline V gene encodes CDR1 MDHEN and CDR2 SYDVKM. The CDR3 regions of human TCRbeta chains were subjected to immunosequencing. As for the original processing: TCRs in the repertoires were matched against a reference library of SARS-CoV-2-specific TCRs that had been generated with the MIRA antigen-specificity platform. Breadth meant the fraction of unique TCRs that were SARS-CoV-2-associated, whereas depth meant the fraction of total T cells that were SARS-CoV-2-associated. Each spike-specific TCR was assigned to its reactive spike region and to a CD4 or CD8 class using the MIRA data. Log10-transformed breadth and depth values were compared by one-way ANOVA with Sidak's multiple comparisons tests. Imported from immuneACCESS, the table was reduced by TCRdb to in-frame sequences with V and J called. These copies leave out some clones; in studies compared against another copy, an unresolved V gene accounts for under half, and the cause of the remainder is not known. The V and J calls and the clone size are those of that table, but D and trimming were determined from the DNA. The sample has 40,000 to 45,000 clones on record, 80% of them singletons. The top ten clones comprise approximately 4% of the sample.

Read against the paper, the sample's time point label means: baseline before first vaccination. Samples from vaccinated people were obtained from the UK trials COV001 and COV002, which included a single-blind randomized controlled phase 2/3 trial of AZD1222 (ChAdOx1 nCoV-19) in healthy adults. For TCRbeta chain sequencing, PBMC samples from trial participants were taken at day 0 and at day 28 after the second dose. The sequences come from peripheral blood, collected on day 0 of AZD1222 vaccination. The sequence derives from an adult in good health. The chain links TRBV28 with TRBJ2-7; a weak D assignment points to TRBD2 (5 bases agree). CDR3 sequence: CASSWRLEQYF. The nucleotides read TGTGCCAGCAGTTGGAGGCTCGAGCAGTACTTC. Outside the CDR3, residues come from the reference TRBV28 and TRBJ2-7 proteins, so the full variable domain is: DVKVTQSSRYLVKRTGEKVFLECVQDMDHENMFWYRQDPGLGLRLIYFSYDVKMKEKGDIPEGYSVSREKKERFSLILESASTNQTSMYLCASSWRLEQYFGPGTRLTVT.